Listed here are 23 T cell receptor beta chains from one sample, sequenced in a study of T cells in localized non-small cell lung cancer. Some clones are missing from TCRdb's copy, which holds only in-frame ones; the method was immunoSEQ multiplex PCR. The sample shows tens of thousands of clones, around 92% of them seen only once. Specimen: peripheral blood, collected before any cancer treatment. All receptors derive from a female donor older than 55 with stage I lung adenocarcinoma.

J is TRBJ2-1 and V is TRBV7-2, with 7 bases aligning to TRBD1. Germline V CDR1 and CDR2: SGHTA, FQGNSA. The CDR3 is 13 residues long. V lost 4 bases to trimming and J lost 8 bases; unmatched junction nucleotides: 5. CDR3 residues: CASSSPQGDEQFF. The CDR3 region has the DNA TGTGCCAGCAGCTCTCCGCAGGGGGATGAGCAGTTCTTC.

The chain uses TRBV5-6 and TRBJ1-2; possible D gene TRBD1, 6 bases. V lost 2 bases to trimming and J lost 6 bases, with 11 bases between them. The CDR3 spans 13 residues. Germline V gives CDR1 SGHDT, CDR2 YYEEEE. Written as DNA, the CDR3 is TGTGCCAGCAGCTTCGGGACAATGGATGGCTACACCTTC. It specifies CASSFGTMDGYTF.

This clone was seen once. CDR3 DNA sequence: TGTGCCAGCAGTGCCGCCCCGACAAGGGAAGCTTTCTTT. This translates into CASSAAPTREAFF. The V call is TRBV6-1, the J call TRBJ1-1; no definite D call. V was cut by 4 bases and J by 8 bases, with 14 bases left in between. Germline CDR1 and CDR2: MNHNS and SASEGT. The CDR3 sequence is 13 residues long.

The rearrangement uses TRBV7-6 and TRBJ2-3, with TRBD2 identical over 9 bases. This CDR3 is 14 amino acids long. The junction had 5 bases not matched to a gene; V was cut back by 5 bases and J by 5 bases. CDR1 is SGHVS and CDR2 is FNYEAQ in the germline V gene. In nucleotides, the CDR3 is TGTGCCAGCAGCCACGGACTAGCGAGAGATACGCAGTATTTT. Amino acid sequence: CASSHGLARDTQYF.

The rearrangement uses TRBV5-1 and TRBJ1-1, with a weak D call TRBD1 (6 bases). The CDR3 sequence is 11 residues long. Germline CDR1 is SGHRS and CDR2 is YFSETQ. Trimming stripped 8 bases from V and 2 bases from J, with 7 bases between. The CDR3 sequence: CARGANTEAFF. In DNA, the CDR3 is TGCGCCAGGGGGGCTAACACTGAAGCTTTCTTT.

The V and J genes are TRBV5-1 and TRBJ1-1; D is unclear. Between the trimmed V and J ends, which lost 0 bases and 6 bases, there was a span of 15 bases. In germline, CDR1 is SGHRS, CDR2 YFSETQ. This CDR3 spans 15 amino acids. The CDR3 protein is CASSLEPGKSAEAFF. The CDR3 nucleotides are TGCGCCAGCAGCTTGGAACCGGGGAAGAGTGCTGAAGCTTTCTTT.

The chain recombines TRBV28 with TRBJ2-3; perhaps TRBD1 as D (6 bases). V shed 8 bases and J shed 2 bases, with 8 bases lying between them. This CDR3 is built from 12 residues. Germline lookup yields CDR1 MDHEN and CDR2 SYDVKM. In nucleotides, the CDR3 is TGTGCCAGCGGACAGATCACAGATACGCAGTATTTT. Its protein is CASGQITDTQYF.

The chain joins TRBV7-2 to TRBJ2-2; the match to TRBD1 covers 7 bases. CDR3 length equals 15 residues. V was pared by 3 bases and J by 4 bases, with 5 bases of the junction left unmatched. Germline V lookup: CDR1 SGHTA, CDR2 FQGNSA. CDR3 nucleotide sequence: TGTGCCAGCAGCTTTAGGGGGCTGGGCACCGGGGAGCTGTTTTTT. Translating gives CASSFRGLGTGELFF.

The chain employs TRBV7-8 and TRBJ2-3, with D possibly being TRBD1 or TRBD2 (7 bases each). Germline V lookup: CDR1 SGHVS, CDR2 FQNEAQ. Trimming left V 5 bases short and J 1 base short, with 16 bases between. This CDR3 contains 16 residues. CDR3 nucleotides: TGTGCCAGCAGCCCTAGACAGGGAGGGGGCACAGATACGCAGTATTTT. Protein product: CASSPRQGGGTDTQYF.

The V and J genes are TRBV7-8 and TRBJ2-3; D is undetermined. From germline, CDR1 is SGHVS and CDR2 FQNEAQ. The ends were cut back, 4 bases at V and 6 bases at J, with 14 bases in the middle. The CDR3 loop spans 14 amino acids. CDR3 in DNA: TGTGCCAGCAGCTGGATCTCCCCCACGGATACGCAGTATTTT. Protein: CASSWISPTDTQYF.

This chain links TRBV19 with TRBJ1-3; 8 bases map to TRBD1. The CDR3 totals 14 residues. Germline lookup yields CDR1 LNHDA and CDR2 SQIVND (reference sequence). The trim removed 7 bases at V and 5 bases at J, leaving 7 bases unmatched. This CDR3 reads CASTTTGDRNTIYF. Written as DNA, the CDR3 is TGTGCCAGTACCACGACAGGGGATAGAAACACCATATATTTT.

The gene calls are TRBV7-2 and TRBJ2-1; D is unresolved. V was cut by 1 base and J by 9 bases, with 7 bases left in between. In germline, CDR1 is SGHTA, CDR2 FQGNSA. The CDR3 runs 12 residues. CDR3 DNA sequence: TGTGCCAGCAGCTTAGTGACGAGTGAGCAGTTCTTC. Amino acid sequence: CASSLVTSEQFF.

The chain carries TRBV18 and TRBJ1-1, with D uncertain. V dropped 2 bases and J dropped 4 bases, with 11 bases sitting between them. This CDR3 comprises 14 residues. CDR1 is KGHSH and CDR2 is LQKENI in the germline V gene. Written as DNA, the CDR3 is TGTGCCAGCTCACCATGGAGGGAGGGCACTGAAGCTTTCTTT. As protein: CASSPWREGTEAFF.

The chain combines TRBV19 with TRBJ2-7; D gene unclear. The CDR3 runs to 10 residues. Germline CDR1 is LNHDA and CDR2 is SQIVND (reference sequence). The CDR3 DNA reads as TGTGCGGTCGGTACTTACGAGCAGTACTTC. Its translation: CAVGTYEQYF.

V usage is TRBV7-2 and J usage is TRBJ2-5; tentative D call: TRBD1 (7 bases). Per germline, CDR1 SGHTA and CDR2 FQGNSA. V lost 0 bases and J lost 5, with 16 bases in between. The CDR3 has 16 residues. CDR3 bases: TGTGCCAGCAGCTTAGCGCTGGGCAGGGGGAGGGAGACCCAGTACTTC. As protein: CASSLALGRGRETQYF. Based on the CDR3 plus reference TRBV7-2 and TRBJ2-5, the full variable domain is GAGVSQSPSNKVTEKGKDVELRCDPISGHTALYWYRQSLGQGLEFLIYFQGNSAPDKSGLPSDRFSAERTGGSVSTLTIQRTQQEDSAVYLCASSLALGRGRETQYFGPGTRLLVL.

This clone was counted a single time. V is TRBV30 and J is TRBJ1-6, with no clear D. This CDR3 region has 16 residues. Trimming removed 0 bases at V and 0 bases at J, with 9 bases between. Germline V gene lookup returns CDR1 GTSNPN and CDR2 SVGIG (reference sequence). The CDR3 spells CAWSVYGSSYNSPLHF. The CDR3 bases are TGTGCCTGGAGTGTATACGGGAGCTCCTATAATTCACCCCTCCACTTT.

This clone has just one count. The chain recombines TRBV6-1 with TRBJ2-2, with 7 bases that match TRBD1. This CDR3 has 15 residues. V lost 2 bases, J lost 7 bases, and 7 bases stayed unmatched. Per germline, CDR1 MNHNS and CDR2 SASEGT. The CDR3 DNA sequence: TGTGCCAGCAGTGAATACCACAGGGGTGGCGGGGAGCTGTTTTTT. Translation gives CASSEYHRGGGELFF.

The V gene is TRBV4-3, the J gene TRBJ2-1, with 10 bases that match TRBD2. V was clipped by 2 bases and J by 6 bases; unmatched bases: 13. Germline V gene lookup returns CDR1 LGHNA and CDR2 YSLEER. The CDR3 has 18 amino acids. The CDR3 sequence: CASSQRPQRGGFGNEQFF. The CDR3 DNA reads as TGCGCCAGCAGCCAACGACCCCAGCGGGGGGGGTTTGGCAATGAGCAGTTCTTC.

The chain employs TRBV29-1 and TRBJ2-1; 10 nucleotides align to TRBD2. CDR1 is SQVTM and CDR2 is ANQGSEA in the germline V gene. V lost 1 base to trimming and J lost 16 bases; unmatched junction nucleotides: 10. The CDR3 is 13 residues long. CDR3 region: CSVEVTSGVAQFF. The CDR3, as DNA: TGCAGCGTTGAAGTTACTAGCGGGGTTGCTCAATTCTTC.

CDR3 region: CASSHAGDRGSYEQYF. The CDR3 bases are TGTGCCAGCAGTCACGCAGGAGACAGGGGAAGCTACGAGCAGTACTTC. The gene calls are TRBV6-6 and TRBJ2-7; 8 bases are shared with TRBD1. CDR3 length: 16 residues. Germline V gene sequence: CDR1 MNHNY, CDR2 SVGAGI (reference sequence). V lost 5 bases and J lost 3; bases outside the gene matches: 12.

The CDR3 nucleotides read TGTGCCTGGTTTTTGGAGGGGACCCCCAGTGTGCAGTTCTTC. Translated: CAWFLEGTPSVQFF. This chain joins TRBV30 and TRBJ2-1, with a possible D match to TRBD2 (6 bases). The CDR3 contains 14 residues. Between the trimmed V and J ends, which lost 5 bases and 12 bases, there was a span of 23 bases. Per germline, CDR1 GTSNPN and CDR2 SVGIG (reference sequence). The whole variable domain, remainder taken from reference TRBV30 and TRBJ2-1, is SQTIHQWPATLVQPVGSPLSLECTVEGTSNPNLYWYRQAAGRGLQLLFYSVGIGQISSEVPQNLSASRPQDRQFILSSKKLLLSDSGFYLCAWFLEGTPSVQFFGPGTRLTVL.

This clone was picked up one time. The chain carries TRBV25-1 and TRBJ1-2, with 7 bases identical to TRBD1. This CDR3 comprises 14 residues. Trimming took 3 bases from V and 6 from J; bases not matched to a gene: 7. Germline CDR1 reads MGHDK; CDR2 reads SYGVNS. The CDR3 coding sequence is TGTGCCAGCAGTGACCGGGACAGCCGAGATGGCTACACCTTC. Residues: CASSDRDSRDGYTF.

This chain connects TRBV19 to TRBJ1-2; D gene uncertain. Trimming left V 7 bases short and J 0 bases short, with 9 bases between. The germline V gene has CDR1 LNHDA and CDR2 SQIVND (reference sequence). The CDR3 is 13 residues long. CDR3: CASMGGANYGYTF. CDR3 DNA: TGTGCCAGTATGGGTGGCGCTAACTATGGCTACACCTTC.